Shown below are 32 T cell receptor beta chains from a single sample sequenced in a study of cytomegalovirus exposure and HLA in healthy donors. The study ran its PCR with 60 Vbeta and 13 Jbeta primers. Data came from immunoSEQ multiplex PCR; TCRdb stores just in-frame clones and leaves some out. This table holds some 140,000 clones, 70% to 80% found once. The sequenced material came from PBMCs. The receptors derive from a man aged 30 to 39 in good health and CMV-seropositive.

V is TRBV4-2 and J is TRBJ2-7; D may be TRBD2 (5 bases). V was shortened by 1 base and J by 0 bases, with 13 bases between the two germline ends. CDR1 and CDR2 (germline): LGHNA, YNFKEQ. The CDR3 consists of 16 residues. The CDR3 coding sequence is TGTGCCAGCAGCCAAGTGATGACTGGGAGCTCCTACGAGCAGTACTTC. Its translation is CASSQVMTGSSYEQYF.

CDR3 in DNA: TGTGCCAGCAGCGTAGGACAGGGTTTTGGCTACGAGCAGTACTTC. It codes for CASSVGQGFGYEQYF. The V gene is TRBV9, the J gene TRBJ2-7; 7 nucleotides agree with TRBD1. V trimming: 0 bases; J trimming: 3 bases; junction bases outside the gene matches: 6. The germline V gene has CDR1 SGDLS and CDR2 YYNGEE. CDR3 size: 15 residues.

The chain employs TRBV9 and TRBJ2-1, with TRBD2 matching over 13 bases. The ends lost 5 bases at V and 2 bases at J; junction bases unmatched: 4. The CDR3 is made up of 16 amino acids. From germline, CDR1 is SGDLS and CDR2 YYNGEE. CDR3 in amino acids: CASSATSGRPYNEQFF. In nucleotides, the CDR3 is TGTGCCAGCAGTGCGACTAGCGGGAGGCCCTACAATGAGCAGTTCTTC.

The chain links TRBV10-1 to TRBJ2-1; the D gene is possibly TRBD2 (5 bases). The germline V gene encodes CDR1 WNHNN and CDR2 SYGVQD (reference sequence). V dropped 3 bases and J dropped 7 bases, with 10 bases sitting between them. This CDR3 is 13 amino acids long. The CDR3, as DNA: TGCGCCAGCAGTGATCGGGGTAAGAATGAGCAGTTCTTC. The encoded protein is CASSDRGKNEQFF.

This chain uses TRBV28 with TRBJ2-3; D gene uncertain. The CDR3 contains 13 residues. Germline CDR1 reads MDHEN; CDR2 reads SYDVKM. The germline V and J ends were trimmed by 5 bases and 6 bases, with 12 bases remaining between them. The CDR3 DNA reads TGTGCCAGCAGTGGGCGACCACCCGATACGCAGTATTTT. Translation gives CASSGRPPDTQYF.

V and J are TRBV21-1 and TRBJ2-3; TRBD1 is the table's D call and was not checked against the DNA. TRBV21-1 is listed as a pseudogene. CDR3 length: 17 amino acids. The DNA of the CDR3 is TGTGCCAGCAGCAAATATCCCGGGACAGGGGCGACAGATACGCAGTATTTT. Amino acids: CASSKYPGTGATDTQYF.

V gene TRBV6-1 combines with J gene TRBJ2-7; a possible D gene is TRBD1 (6 bases). Germline CDR1 is MNHNS and CDR2 is SASEGT. The CDR3 sequence is 11 residues long. V lost 3 bases and J lost 11, with 11 bases in between. The CDR3 spells CASSDWDNEYF. The DNA for the CDR3 is TGTGCCAGCAGTGACTGGGACAATGAGTACTTC.

The V gene is TRBV28, the J gene TRBJ2-3, with 9 positions matching TRBD1. Germline V CDR1 and CDR2: MDHEN, SYDVKM. The CDR3 is 16 residues long. Trimming took 3 bases from V and 4 from J; bases not matched to a gene: 8. CDR3 region: CASSFIQGARADTQYF. The CDR3 region has the DNA TGTGCCAGCAGTTTCATACAGGGGGCGCGAGCAGATACGCAGTATTTT.

The chain employs TRBV27 and TRBJ2-1; 13 bases agree with TRBD2. Germline CDR1 and CDR2: MNHEY and SMNVEV (reference sequence). The V segment lost 5 bases and the J segment 6 bases; nucleotides outside the gene matches: 7. This CDR3 spans 16 amino acids. DNA for the CDR3: TGTGCCAGCAGTATAGGACTAGCGGGAGTGAGCAATGAGCAGTTCTTC. It encodes CASSIGLAGVSNEQFF.

The chain carries TRBV19 and TRBJ1-1, with no clear D. The CDR3 is made up of 14 amino acids. The V end lost 4 bases, the J end lost 0 bases, and 9 bases lay between the germline ends. Per the germline V gene, CDR1 is LNHDA and CDR2 is SQIVND (reference sequence). Here the CDR3 reads CASSKSGMNTEAFF. The DNA for the CDR3 is TGTGCCAGTAGTAAATCAGGCATGAACACTGAAGCTTTCTTT.

This chain connects TRBV27 to TRBJ2-2, with 8 positions matching TRBD2. V was pared by 5 bases and J by 6 bases, with 11 bases of the junction left unmatched. CDR1 is MNHEY, CDR2 SMNVEV, per germline (reference sequence). The CDR3 extends over 16 amino acids. The CDR3, as DNA: TGTGCCAGCAGTCCTCGAGAGCGGGAGATTTCCGGGGAGCTGTTTTTT. It yields the protein CASSPREREISGELFF.

This clone has just one count. The genes are TRBV12-5 and TRBJ2-1, with a weak D call TRBD1 (6 bases). V shed 6 bases and J shed 3 bases, with 12 bases lying between them. In germline, CDR1 is LGHNT, CDR2 FRNRAP. The CDR3 contains 14 residues. CDR3 amino acids: CASGPGDGYNEQFF. Here the CDR3 DNA reads TGTGCTAGTGGACCAGGGGATGGCTACAATGAGCAGTTCTTC.

The J gene is TRBJ2-1, the V gene TRBV10-2; possible D gene TRBD2, 7 bases. Between the trimmed V and J ends, which lost 6 bases and 7 bases, there was a span of 10 bases. CDR3 length: 12 amino acids. Germline V gene sequence: CDR1 WSHSY, CDR2 SAAADI. The CDR3 DNA is TGCGCCAGCAGCAGGGGAGGGAATGAGCAGTTCTTC. It encodes CASSRGGNEQFF.

This clone turned up a few times. V and J are TRBV19 and TRBJ1-1; 7 bases align to TRBD1. Per the germline V gene, CDR1 is LNHDA and CDR2 is SQIVND (reference sequence). This CDR3 spans 16 amino acids. The junction had 14 bases not matched to a gene; V was cut back by 5 bases and J by 5 bases. CDR3 sequence reads: CASSPSATGRWTEAFF. CDR3 nucleotide sequence: TGTGCCAGTAGTCCTTCCGCGACAGGGCGGTGGACTGAAGCTTTCTTT.

This rearrangement joins TRBV19 to TRBJ2-7; maybe TRBD1 (6 bases). Deletions cut 5 bases from V and 0 bases from J, with 11 bases between. CDR1 and CDR2 (germline): LNHDA, SQIVND (reference sequence). The CDR3 extends over 14 amino acids. The CDR3 sequence is CASSSGQPSYEQYF. The CDR3 DNA reads TGTGCCAGTAGTTCAGGACAGCCCTCCTACGAGCAGTACTTC.

The genes are TRBV9 and TRBJ2-7; a weak D match, TRBD2 (5 bases). Looked up from germline, CDR1 is SGDLS and CDR2 is YYNGEE. CDR3 length: 14 residues. The V end was cut by 1 base, the J end by 1 base, with 9 bases between. The CDR3 DNA sequence: TGTGCCAGCAGCGTATACGGGGAGTCCTACGAGCAGTACTTC. Its protein product is CASSVYGESYEQYF.

In this sample, this clone turned up once. The CDR3 DNA sequence: TGTGCCAGCAGCAAAGAGGCGGGACCCGAGCAGTTCTTC. The encoded protein is CASSKEAGPEQFF. The chain employs TRBV21-1 and TRBJ2-1; the tabulated D call, TRBD2, remains unverified against the DNA. TRBV21-1 is a recognized pseudogene. There are 13 residues in the CDR3.

The CDR3 coding sequence is TGTGCCAGCAGCACAAACACAGGAGCTAATGAAAAACTGTTTTTT. Its protein is CASSTNTGANEKLFF. The rearrangement uses TRBV7-9 and TRBJ1-4; D is possibly TRBD1 (5 bases). Germline CDR1 reads SEHNR; CDR2 reads FQNEAQ (reference sequence). The CDR3 has 15 residues. V was cut by 5 bases and J by 3 bases, with 13 bases left in between.

The J gene is TRBJ2-5, the V gene TRBV6-1; no firm D call. With the DNA end fitting TRBJ2-7 better, the J assignment may be wrong. CDR3 length: 12 amino acids. Germline V CDR1 and CDR2: MNHNS, SASEGT. CDR3 DNA: TGTGCCAGCAGGGGCAATCGGCGCGAGCAGTACTTC. Translated: CASRGNRREQYF.

The chain joins TRBV28 to TRBJ1-4; D is uncertain. This CDR3 is built from 17 residues. CDR1 and CDR2 (germline): MDHEN, SYDVKM. Trimming cost V 3 bases and J 4 bases, with 18 bases left between them. The CDR3 sequence is CASSFSRQRNDNEKLFF. The CDR3 DNA reads TGTGCCAGCAGTTTCAGTAGGCAGCGCAATGATAATGAAAAACTGTTTTTT.

V is TRBV25-1 and J is TRBJ2-7; D possibly corresponds to TRBD2 (5 bases). Trimming left V 4 bases short and J 1 base short, with 8 bases between. Germline CDR1 MGHDK, CDR2 SYGVNS. The CDR3 extends over 13 amino acids. CDR3 region: CASSVAGSYEQYF. The CDR3 DNA reads TGTGCCAGCAGTGTTGCGGGTTCCTACGAGCAGTACTTC.

The chain links TRBV10-3 to TRBJ1-4, with 7 bases fitting TRBD1. The CDR3 consists of 15 residues. V lost 0 bases and J lost 8; bases outside the gene matches: 6. Germline values: CDR1 ENHRY, CDR2 SYGVKD. In DNA, the CDR3 is TGTGCCATCAGTGAGTCGCCAGGGGGGAGAGAAAAACTGTTTTTT. Residues: CAISESPGGREKLFF.

The genes are TRBV5-5 and TRBJ2-2; D ambiguous. Trimming pared 0 bases from V and 3 bases from J, leaving 9 bases between. The CDR3 extends over 15 amino acids. Germline CDR1 SGHKS, CDR2 YYEKEE (reference sequence). DNA for the CDR3: TGTGCCAGCAGCTTGGGCGACACAGACACCGGGGAGCTGTTTTTT. Its translation: CASSLGDTDTGELFF.

This clone was seen more than once but under ten times. The V gene is TRBV6-1, the J gene TRBJ2-7, with TRBD2 identical over 7 bases. Germline CDR1 reads MNHNS; CDR2 reads SASEGT. This CDR3 is 14 amino acids long. Trimming removed 6 bases from V and 6 bases from J; junction bases left unmatched: 11. The DNA of the CDR3 is TGTGCCAGCAGCAATGGGGCTGGGGGGGGCGAGCAGTACTTC. It specifies CASSNGAGGGEQYF.

The chain is built from TRBV4-1 and TRBJ2-7; 9 bases are a match to TRBD2. The trim removed 4 bases at V and 4 bases at J, leaving 11 bases unmatched. Germline CDR1 reads MGHRA; CDR2 reads YSYEKL. This CDR3 is 16 amino acids long. The CDR3 sequence: CASSPDLAGDQYEQYF. The CDR3, as DNA: TGCGCCAGCAGCCCGGACTTAGCGGGAGATCAGTACGAGCAGTACTTC.

V is TRBV5-4 and J is TRBJ2-1; the D gene is possibly TRBD1 (6 bases). The CDR3 is 14 amino acids. Germline V CDR1 and CDR2: SGHNT, YYREEE (reference sequence). The germline V and J ends were trimmed by 1 base and 6 bases, with 11 bases remaining between them. This CDR3 is CASSLSAGANEQFF. The CDR3 DNA sequence: TGTGCCAGCAGCTTGTCGGCAGGGGCCAATGAGCAGTTCTTC.

The chain joins TRBV18 to TRBJ2-5; 7 positions match TRBD1. J lost 9 bases, V lost 4 bases, and 20 bases had no gene match. There are 17 residues in the CDR3. CDR1 is KGHSH and CDR2 is LQKENI in the germline V gene. CDR3 sequence reads: CASSREIRVGAQGAQYF. CDR3 DNA sequence: TGTGCCAGCTCACGGGAAATCCGCGTCGGGGCCCAGGGGGCCCAGTACTTC.

This clone turned up a few times. V is TRBV5-1 and J is TRBJ2-1; 9 nucleotides align to TRBD2. The CDR3 is 16 amino acids. V dropped 3 bases and J dropped 10; count of bases not matched to a gene: 14. Germline CDR1 reads SGHRS; CDR2 reads YFSETQ. The CDR3 DNA reads as TGCGCCAGCAGCTCCGCTAGAGCGGGAGGAAAGGAGGAGCAGTTCTTC. It specifies CASSSARAGGKEEQFF.

The V gene is TRBV11-2, the J gene TRBJ2-7, with 12 bases identical to TRBD2. The V gene end was trimmed by 5 bases and the J gene end by 1 base; junction bases not matched to a gene: 15. The germline V gene has CDR1 SGHAT and CDR2 FQNNGV. The CDR3 spans 19 residues. CDR3 bases: TGTGCCAGCAGCATAGGACTAGCGGGAACCTCCTCGGGATCCTACGAGCAGTACTTC. It yields the protein CASSIGLAGTSSGSYEQYF.

V gene TRBV5-4 combines with J gene TRBJ1-1; 7 bases match TRBD1. Germline V gene lookup returns CDR1 SGHNT and CDR2 YYREEE (reference sequence). The CDR3 consists of 15 residues. J was trimmed by 0 bases and V by 4 bases; bases with no gene match: 6. The CDR3 DNA is TGTGCCAGCAGCACCGGGACAGTTATGAACACTGAAGCTTTCTTT. Translating it yields CASSTGTVMNTEAFF.

V gene TRBV5-6 combines with J gene TRBJ2-7; no clear D gene. CDR3 length: 14 residues. Germline assignment: CDR1 SGHDT and CDR2 YYEEEE. V gave up 0 bases and J gave up 2 bases, with 9 bases separating them. The DNA of the CDR3 is TGTGCCAGCAGCTTGGAAGTCAGTCCCTACGAGCAGTACTTC. Translation: CASSLEVSPYEQYF.

The chain is built from TRBV6-6 and TRBJ1-5; D is unclear. The CDR3 extends over 14 amino acids. Looked up from germline, CDR1 is MNHNY and CDR2 is SVGAGI (reference sequence). Trimming removed 0 bases at V and 3 bases at J, with 6 bases between. CDR3 DNA sequence: TGTGCCAGCAGTTACTCGAACAACAATCAGCCCCAGCATTTT. As protein: CASSYSNNNQPQHF.